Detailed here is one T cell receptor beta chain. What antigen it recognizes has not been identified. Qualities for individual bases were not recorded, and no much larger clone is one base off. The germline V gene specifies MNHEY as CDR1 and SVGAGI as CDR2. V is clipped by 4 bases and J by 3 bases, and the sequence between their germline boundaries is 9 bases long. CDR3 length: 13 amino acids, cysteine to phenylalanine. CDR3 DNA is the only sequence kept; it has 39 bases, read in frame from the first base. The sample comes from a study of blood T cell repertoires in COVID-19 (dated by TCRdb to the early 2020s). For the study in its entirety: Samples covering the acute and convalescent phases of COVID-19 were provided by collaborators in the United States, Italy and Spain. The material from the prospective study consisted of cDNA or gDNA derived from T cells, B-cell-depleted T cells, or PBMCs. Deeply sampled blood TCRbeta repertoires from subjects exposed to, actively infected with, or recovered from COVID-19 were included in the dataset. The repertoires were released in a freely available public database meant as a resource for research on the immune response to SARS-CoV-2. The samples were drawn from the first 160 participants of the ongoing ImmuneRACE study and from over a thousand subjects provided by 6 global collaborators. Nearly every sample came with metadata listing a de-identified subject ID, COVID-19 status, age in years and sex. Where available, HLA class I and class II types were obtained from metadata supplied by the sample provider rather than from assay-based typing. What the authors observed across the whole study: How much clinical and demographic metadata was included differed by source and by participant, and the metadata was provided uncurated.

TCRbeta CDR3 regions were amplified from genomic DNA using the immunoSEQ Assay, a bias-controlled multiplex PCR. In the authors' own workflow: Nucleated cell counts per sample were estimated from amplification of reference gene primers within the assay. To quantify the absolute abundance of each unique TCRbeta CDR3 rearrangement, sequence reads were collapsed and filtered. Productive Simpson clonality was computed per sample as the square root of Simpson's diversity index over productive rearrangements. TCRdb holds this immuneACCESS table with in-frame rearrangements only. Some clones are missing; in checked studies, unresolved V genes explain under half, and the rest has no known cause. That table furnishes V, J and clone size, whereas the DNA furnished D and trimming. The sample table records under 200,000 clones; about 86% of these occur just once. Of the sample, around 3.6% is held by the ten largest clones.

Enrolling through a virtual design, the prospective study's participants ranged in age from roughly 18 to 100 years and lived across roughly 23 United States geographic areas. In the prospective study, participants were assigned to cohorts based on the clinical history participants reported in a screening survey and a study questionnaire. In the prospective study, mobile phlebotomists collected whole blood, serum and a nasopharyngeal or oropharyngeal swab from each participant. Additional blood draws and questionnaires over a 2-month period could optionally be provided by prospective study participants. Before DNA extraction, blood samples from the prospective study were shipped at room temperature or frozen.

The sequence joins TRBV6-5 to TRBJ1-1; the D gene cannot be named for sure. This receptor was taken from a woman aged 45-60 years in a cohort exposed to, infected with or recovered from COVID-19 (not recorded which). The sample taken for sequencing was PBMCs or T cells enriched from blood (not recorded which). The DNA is TGTGCCAGCAGTTCGGTAGGAGACACTGAAGCTTTCTTT. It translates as CASSSVGDTEAFF.